This TCR beta chain was obtained from a study of response to subunit inactivated influenza vaccine. The CDR3 has 13 amino acids. V shed 7 bases and J shed 4 bases, with 11 bases lying between them. Study-wide findings and caveats: The authors put forward the suggestion that each seasonal influenza vaccination may bring in only a limited number of new T cells.

Using its own MiXCR run on the RT-PCR reads, TCRdb lists one record per CDR3 protein. The sample shows about 700,000 distinct CDR3 sequences, around 14% of them seen only once. This clonotype was seen a few times. Its target is not known. Sequences were derived from PBMCs from blood, sampled 11 to 12 days after vaccination. The genes are TRBV12-3 or TRBV12-4 and TRBJ1-5; D is possibly TRBD1 (6 bases). The receptor's source is a man aged 50 to 59 who received an inactivated influenza vaccine. The CDR3 spells CASTGQQNQPQHF. The CDR3 nucleotides are TGTGCCAGCACTGGACAGCAAAATCAGCCCCAGCATTTT.